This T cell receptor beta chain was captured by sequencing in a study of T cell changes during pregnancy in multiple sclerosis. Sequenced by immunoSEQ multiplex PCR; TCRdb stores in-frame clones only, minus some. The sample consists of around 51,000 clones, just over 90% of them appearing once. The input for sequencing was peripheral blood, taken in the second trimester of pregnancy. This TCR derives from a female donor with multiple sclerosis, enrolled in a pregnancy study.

The DNA of the CDR3 is TGTGCCAGCAGCTTGGCAGGGGCCTCTAATCAGCCCCAGCATTTT. It codes for CASSLAGASNQPQHF. The chain has TRBV5-6 and TRBJ1-5, with D possibly matching TRBD1 (6 bases). The CDR3 has 15 residues. Trimming pared 0 bases from V and 4 bases from J, leaving 11 bases between. Germline values: CDR1 SGHDT, CDR2 YYEEEE.